This T cell receptor beta chain is drawn from a study of control samples from healthy donors and cancer patients. Unmatched junction bases numbered 2, after V lost 3 bases and J lost 5 bases. The CDR3 totals 13 residues. CDR1 and CDR2 from the germline V gene are KGHSH and LQKENI. Data came from immunoSEQ multiplex PCR; TCRdb stores just in-frame clones and leaves some out. The sample has some 66,000 clones, roughly 85% seen once. V usage is TRBV18 and J usage is TRBJ2-7, with TRBD2 matching 9 bases. The clonotype was recovered from a man aged 40-55 years in good health. The specimen sequenced was blood. CDR3 sequence: CASSPGTSNEQYF. DNA of the CDR3: TGTGCCAGCTCACCCGGGACTAGCAACGAGCAGTACTTC.